The 3 T cell receptor beta chains presented below share a single source sample, sequenced in a study of identifying expanded T cells in peripheral blood (dated by TCRdb to the late 2010s). Libraries were built with the immunoSEQ multiplex PCR assay. TCRdb obtained this table from immuneACCESS and retained in-frame rearrangements with V and J assigned. These tables miss some clones; where compared with another copy, unresolved V genes account for less than half of the shortfall, and the remainder is unexplained. Counted in this sample were 100,000 to 150,000 clones; over 65% of them appeared once. The biggest ten clones account for about 3.1% of the sample. Sequenced input: blood. These receptors all come from a person aged 18-69 years in good health.

This clone was counted a single time. This rearrangement joins TRBV30 to TRBJ1-3; 10 bases are a match to TRBD1. With V trimmed by 5 bases and J by 2 bases, 3 bases remained unmatched. Germline CDR1 and CDR2: GTSNPN and SVGIG (reference sequence). The CDR3 is 14 amino acids. CDR3 DNA: TGTGCCTGGGACAGGGGGCAAGCTGGAAACACCATATATTTT. Its protein product is CAWDRGQAGNTIYF.

V gene TRBV27 combines with J gene TRBJ1-1; 7 bases are shared with TRBD1. Looked up from germline, CDR1 is MNHEY and CDR2 is SMNVEV (reference sequence). This CDR3 region has 15 residues. With 1 base clipped from V and 2 bases from J, the junction kept 4 bases outside the gene matches. Here the CDR3 reads CASSLWGTANTEAFF. Here the CDR3 DNA reads TGTGCCAGCAGTTTATGGGGGACAGCCAACACTGAAGCTTTCTTT.

The V call is TRBV2, the J call TRBJ2-3; D remains ambiguous. Looked up from germline, CDR1 is SNHLY and CDR2 is FYNNEI. The CDR3 loop spans 15 amino acids. Trimming took off 5 bases at V and 0 bases at J, with 12 bases between the two ends. CDR3 nucleotide sequence: TGTGCCAGCAGTCCAACGGCTCCTAGCACAGATACGCAGTATTTT. Protein sequence: CASSPTAPSTDTQYF. The full variable domain, completed using reference TRBV2 and TRBJ2-3, is EPEVTQTPSHQVTQMGQEVILRCVPISNHLYFYWYRQILGQKVEFLVSFYNNEISEKSEIFDDQFSVERPDGSNFTLKIRSTKLEDSAMYFCASSPTAPSTDTQYFGPGTRLTVL.